These T cell receptor beta chains were read from a single sample in a study of blood T cell repertoires in COVID-19. Method: immunoSEQ multiplex PCR; TCRdb's copy keeps in-frame clones and lacks some. The sample holds some 350,000 clones; about 90% are singletons and the top ten take less than 5.5%. What was sequenced was PBMCs or T cells enriched from blood (not recorded which). The source of these receptors is a man younger than 45 who had recovered from COVID-19. The CDR3 runs from the conserved cysteine through the conserved F or W. D genes are given only for firm matches. Some rows have no size entry. The others give once, few or many, or a class for an expanded clone.

v_gene	abundance	j_gene	d_gene	CDR3aa	CDR3nt
TRBV2	NA	TRBJ1-2	NA	CASSERSSSGYTF	TGTGCCAGCAGTGAGCGTAGTTCGAGCGGCTACACCTTC
TRBV29-1	once	TRBJ1-4	NA	CSVWGLNEKLFF	TGCAGCGTTTGGGGCCTAAATGAAAAACTGTTTTTT
TRBV28	NA	TRBJ1-1	NA	CASSYLSGGYTEAFF	TGTGCCAGCAGTTATCTCTCGGGGGGCTACACTGAAGCTTTCTTT
TRBV7-9	NA	TRBJ1-3	TRBD1	CASSLRGQGYSPSGNTIYF	TGTGCCAGCAGCTTACGCGGACAGGGTTATTCCCCCTCTGGAAACACCATATATTTT
TRBV11-3	NA	TRBJ2-1	NA	CASSLDIGGRGEQFF	TGTGCCAGCAGCTTAGATATCGGGGGGCGGGGTGAGCAGTTCTTC
TRBV5-1	NA	TRBJ1-3	NA	CASSPTSRSSGNTIYF	TGCGCCAGCAGCCCCACCTCCAGGTCCTCTGGAAACACCATATATTTT
TRBV5-6	NA	TRBJ2-7	NA	CASSQDFGYEQYF	TGTGCCAGCAGCCAAGACTTCGGGTACGAGCAGTACTTC
TRBV5-1	few	TRBJ2-3	TRBD2	CASSLDGGTSRADTQYF	TGCGCCAGCAGCCTGGATGGGGGGACTAGCCGAGCAGATACGCAGTATTTT
TRBV7-9	NA	TRBJ2-5	TRBD1	CASSSQGAQETQYF	TGTGCCAGCAGCTCACAGGGGGCTCAAGAGACCCAGTACTTC
TRBV30	NA	TRBJ2-7	NA	CAWRMSSYEQYF	TGTGCCTGGAGGATGAGCTCCTACGAGCAGTACTTC
TRBV3-1/TRBV3-2	NA	TRBJ2-3	NA	CASSQDPGSDTQYF	TGTGCCAGCAGCCAAGATCCAGGGTCAGATACGCAGTATTTT
TRBV6-5	NA	TRBJ2-7	TRBD1	CATKGTGTGIYEQYF	TGTGCCACTAAGGGGACCGGGACAGGAATCTACGAGCAGTACTTC
TRBV9	NA	TRBJ2-5	NA	CASSVEVNQGETQYF	TGTGCCAGCAGCGTAGAGGTGAATCAGGGGGAGACCCAGTACTTC
TRBV29-1	NA	TRBJ1-3	NA	CSVGAGSSGNTIYF	TGCAGCGTTGGAGCAGGGTCCTCTGGAAACACCATATATTTT
TRBV5-6	NA	TRBJ2-1	NA	CASSLGRTNEQFF	TGTGCCAGCAGCTTGGGGCGGACAAATGAGCAGTTCTTC
TRBV6-2/TRBV6-3	NA	TRBJ1-5	TRBD1	CASSYSKGANQPQHF	TGTGCCAGCAGTTACTCAAAGGGGGCCAATCAGCCCCAGCATTTT
TRBV28	few	TRBJ1-1	NA	CASSYRVGTEAFF	TGTGCCAGCAGTTACAGGGTGGGGACTGAAGCTTTCTTT
TRBV24-1	NA	TRBJ1-5	NA	CATSSREGQPQHF	TGTGCCACCAGTAGCAGGGAAGGTCAGCCCCAGCATTTT
TRBV3-1/TRBV3-2	once	TRBJ2-7	NA	CASSQGLGPYEQYF	TGTGCCAGCAGCCAAGGACTAGGACCCTACGAGCAGTACTTC
TRBV12-3/TRBV12-4	NA	TRBJ2-7	NA	CASSSVRYEQYF	TGTGCCAGCAGTTCAGTCAGGTACGAGCAGTACTTC
TRBV3-1/TRBV3-2	NA	TRBJ2-7	NA	CASSSRGEQYF	TGTGCCAGCAGCTCCAGGGGCGAGCAGTACTTC
TRBV28	NA	TRBJ1-1	NA	CASSFAGEDTEAFF	TGTGCCAGCAGTTTTGCCGGTGAGGACACTGAAGCTTTCTTT
TRBV14	NA	TRBJ1-1	TRBD1	CASSLGRGLGTEAFF	TGTGCCAGCAGCCTGGGCAGGGGGCTAGGCACTGAAGCTTTCTTT
TRBV18	NA	TRBJ1-1	NA	CASSPTAGVLDTEAFF	TGTGCCAGCTCACCTACGGCAGGGGTTTTGGACACTGAAGCTTTCTTT
TRBV7-9	NA	TRBJ2-7	TRBD1	CASSSPGTGKEAYEQYF	TGTGCCAGCAGCTCTCCCGGGACAGGGAAAGAAGCCTACGAGCAGTACTTC
TRBV6-1	NA	TRBJ2-7	NA	CASSERASSYEQYF	TGTGCCAGCAGTGAAAGAGCGAGCTCCTACGAGCAGTACTTC
TRBV12-3/TRBV12-4	NA	TRBJ2-5	NA	CASSLDAGETQYF	TGTGCCAGCAGTTTAGATGCAGGGGAGACCCAGTACTTC
TRBV28	NA	TRBJ1-1	NA	CASSLGKGTTEAFF	TGTGCCAGCAGTTTAGGAAAAGGGACAACTGAAGCTTTCTTT
TRBV3-1/TRBV3-2	NA	TRBJ1-4	NA	CASSIGGTTEKLFF	TGTGCCAGCAGCATCGGGGGGACCACCGAAAAACTGTTTTTT
TRBV4-2	NA	TRBJ1-3	NA	CASSQNLGTPGNTIYF	TGTGCCAGCAGCCAGAACCTCGGGACACCTGGAAACACCATATATTTT
TRBV27	NA	TRBJ2-2	NA	CASNPLGLANTGELFF	TGTGCCAGCAACCCCCTTGGGCTCGCGAACACCGGGGAGCTGTTTTTT
TRBV4-2	NA	TRBJ2-1	TRBD2	CASSHSLAGGILSYNEQFF	TGTGCCAGCAGCCATAGCCTAGCGGGGGGGATCCTCTCCTACAATGAGCAGTTCTTC
TRBV27	NA	TRBJ1-2	NA	CASSSGTSNYGYTF	TGTGCCAGCAGTTCCGGGACTTCTAACTATGGCTACACCTTC
TRBV7-8	NA	TRBJ2-3	TRBD2	CASSLANSGGGNTQYF	TGTGCCAGCAGCTTAGCGAATAGCGGGGGTGGGAATACGCAGTATTTT
TRBV18	NA	TRBJ2-7	NA	CASSLFPGIEGYEQYF	TGTGCCAGCTCACTTTTCCCCGGGATCGAGGGCTACGAGCAGTACTTC
TRBV19	NA	TRBJ1-1	NA	CASSIGPDLNTEAFF	TGTGCCAGTAGTATAGGGCCAGACTTGAACACTGAAGCTTTCTTT